This T cell receptor beta chain was found in a study of cytomegalovirus exposure and HLA in healthy donors. The CDR3 sequence is 11 residues long. Germline values: CDR1 DFQATT, CDR2 SNEGSKA (reference sequence). Trimming took 6 bases from V and 11 from J; bases not matched to a gene: 6. 13 Jbeta primers and 60 Vbeta primers were used for the PCR. Method: immunoSEQ multiplex PCR; TCRdb's copy keeps in-frame clones and lacks some. Of 250,000 or so clones in the sample, around 80% were seen once. This chain links TRBV20-1 with TRBJ1-1, with 10 bases matching TRBD1. This sequence originates from a woman aged 60-70 years in good health and CMV-seropositive. The sequencing sample was made of PBMCs. The CDR3 loop is CSARPGQGAFF. The CDR3 nucleotides are TGCAGTGCGCGACCGGGACAGGGGGCTTTCTTT.